A single T cell receptor (beta chain) is shown here with its context. These data come from a study of cytomegalovirus exposure and HLA in healthy donors. On the study more broadly: Earlier, fewer than 140 million unique TCR beta sequences were recovered from 170 million or so T cells by an analysis. Researchers found that more than 70% of about 400 genotyped donors fell within the Caucasian-associated ancestry cluster.

V lost 0 bases to trimming and J lost 1 base; unmatched junction nucleotides: 2. This CDR3 comprises 15 residues. Per germline, CDR1 KGHSH and CDR2 LQKENI. The PCR contained 60 Vbeta and 13 Jbeta primers. In the study's own analysis: In a later analysis, of some 80 million unique beta chains, roughly 9.9 million appeared in at least two donors. Generated by immunoSEQ multiplex PCR, the TCRdb table keeps only in-frame clones and is missing some. V and J calls and clone size come straight from that table; D and trimming were deduced from the DNA. The ten top clones account for 6.8%, within a sample of more than 90,000 clones. Each of the donors was a healthy bone marrow donor.

This receptor was identified in a man in his forties in good health and CMV-seropositive. Sequenced material: PBMCs. This rearrangement joins TRBV18 to TRBJ2-7; TRBD1 aligns across 8 bases. CDR3 bases: TGTGCCAGCTCACCACCGCAGGGGGCGTCCTACGAGCAGTACTTC. Translated: CASSPPQGASYEQYF.